This T cell receptor beta chain was identified during a study of shared clonotypes between healthy human individuals. The CDR3 length is 17 residues. Sequencing was performed with immunoSEQ multiplex PCR; in TCRdb, only in-frame clones are kept and a portion is missing. There are about 2 million clones in the sample; roughly 94% occur only once, and roughly 1.1% lies in the top ten. CD45RO-negative, CCR7-selected cells formed the naive CD8 fraction, which excluded terminally differentiated effector memory CD45RA+ cells. The sequenced material came from naive CD8+ T cells sorted from blood. The rearrangement links TRBV21-1 to TRBJ1-2; no check of the table's D call, TRBD1, against the DNA was made. TRBV21-1 is a listed pseudogene. The sequence derives from a man aged 18 to 29 in good health. CDR3 amino acids: CASSKGLGTGQAYGYTF. The CDR3 DNA follows: TGTGCCAGCAGCAAAGGGCTAGGGACAGGGCAAGCCTATGGCTACACCTTC.